The 30 T cell receptor beta chains reported below all come from one sample, sequenced in a study of early stage breast cancer tumors. Only in-frame clones appear in the TCRdb table, and some are missing; sequencing was by immunoSEQ multiplex PCR. The table records about 9,500 clones, 66% of them present only once. The sequenced sample consisted of breast tumor tissue. All receptors derive from a person aged 45 to 59 with breast cancer.

The chain employs TRBV18 and TRBJ1-5; a possible D gene is TRBD1 (5 bases). The V gene lost 3 bases and the J gene lost 9 bases, with 12 bases spanning the gap. CDR1 is KGHSH, CDR2 LQKENI, per germline. The CDR3 totals 13 residues. CDR3 residues: CASSPGGMLPQHF. DNA of the CDR3: TGTGCCAGCTCACCCGGGGGGATGCTGCCCCAGCATTTT.

V and J are TRBV6-6 and TRBJ2-5; D call uncertain. This CDR3 region has 14 residues. Trimming took 3 bases from V and 7 from J, leaving 15 bases between them. In germline, CDR1 is MNHNY, CDR2 SVGAGI (reference sequence). CDR3 coding DNA: TGTGCCAGCAGTTATGACGCGGCCTCGGGGACCCAGTACTTC. Protein sequence: CASSYDAASGTQYF.

J is TRBJ2-5 and V is TRBV28; the match to TRBD2 covers 7 bases. V lost 2 bases and J lost 2; bases outside the gene matches: 5. The CDR3 totals 15 residues. CDR1 and CDR2 from the germline V gene are MDHEN and SYDVKM. This CDR3 is CASSLSGAIQETQYF. Here the CDR3 DNA reads TGTGCCAGCAGTTTAAGCGGGGCGATTCAAGAGACCCAGTACTTC.

The genes are TRBV27 and TRBJ1-2; the D is unclear. Germline CDR1 and CDR2: MNHEY and SMNVEV (reference sequence). V was trimmed by 8 bases and J by 6 bases, leaving 13 bases between them. This CDR3 is built from 12 residues. DNA of the CDR3: TGTGCCAGCGGTTGGGGTAGCGATGGCTACACCTTC. It specifies CASGWGSDGYTF.

The chain joins TRBV5-1 to TRBJ2-2, with 8 bases that match TRBD2. The length of the CDR3 is 16 residues. With 4 bases clipped from V and 5 bases from J, the junction kept 10 bases outside the gene matches. Per the germline V gene, CDR1 is SGHRS and CDR2 is YFSETQ. The CDR3 region is CASSHPGGTLTGELFF. CDR3 coding DNA: TGCGCCAGCAGCCACCCGGGGGGGACTTTAACCGGGGAGCTGTTTTTT.

The genes are TRBV6-1 and TRBJ1-3; D is unclear. V was clipped by 6 bases and J by 4 bases, with 13 bases between them. In germline, CDR1 is MNHNS, CDR2 SASEGT. CDR3 length: 14 amino acids. CDR3 bases: TGTGCCAGCAGCACCGGGTCCTCGGGAAACACCATATATTTT. Amino acid sequence: CASSTGSSGNTIYF.

On this clone itself: The same CDR3 also results from other DNA sequences found in this sample. The chain has TRBV19 and TRBJ2-7; 11 bases agree with TRBD2. CDR3 length equals 14 residues. In germline, CDR1 is LNHDA, CDR2 SQIVND (reference sequence). V trimming: 3 bases; J trimming: 3 bases; junction bases outside the gene matches: 1. This CDR3 is CASSIGTSGYEQYF. Here the CDR3 DNA reads TGTGCCAGTAGTATCGGGACTAGCGGCTACGAGCAGTACTTC.

This clone turned up a few times. V is TRBV10-3 and J is TRBJ2-1, with 9 bases fitting TRBD2. This CDR3 has 16 residues. From germline, CDR1 is ENHRY and CDR2 SYGVKD. The ends lost 2 bases at V and 0 bases at J; junction bases unmatched: 2. This chain's CDR3 is CAISESGGHSYNEQFF. DNA of the CDR3: TGTGCCATCAGTGAGAGCGGGGGGCACTCCTACAATGAGCAGTTCTTC.

This clone was seen just once. This chain joins TRBV11-3 and TRBJ2-2; weak D call: TRBD1 (6 bases). The CDR3 has 15 residues. CDR1 and CDR2 from the germline V gene are SGHNT and YENEEA. The ends were cut back, 5 bases at V and 5 bases at J, with 15 bases in the middle. For the CDR3, the DNA is TGTGCCAGCAGCCCCGAGGGGGAAGCGACCGGGGAGCTGTTTTTT. Encoded protein: CASSPEGEATGELFF.

The V and J genes are TRBV5-6 and TRBJ2-1, with D possibly TRBD2 on 6 matching bases. Trimming left V 6 bases short and J 6 bases short, with 19 bases between. Germline V gene lookup returns CDR1 SGHDT and CDR2 YYEEEE. The CDR3 extends over 15 amino acids. CDR3: CASIDWRLGGNEQFF. The DNA of the CDR3 is TGTGCCAGCATCGACTGGCGACTGGGGGGCAATGAGCAGTTCTTC.

The rearrangement uses TRBV7-9 and TRBJ2-5; TRBD2 agrees at 11 bases. CDR3 size: 17 residues. Trimming at V came to 2 bases and at J to 4 bases, leaving 9 bases not matched to a gene. Looked up from germline, CDR1 is SEHNR and CDR2 is FQNEAQ (reference sequence). CDR3 sequence reads: CASSLRVAGGPRETQYF. CDR3 DNA: TGTGCCAGCAGCTTAAGGGTAGCGGGAGGGCCGAGAGAGACCCAGTACTTC.

In this sample, this clone turned up once. This sequence joins TRBV11-3 and TRBJ1-1; a weak D match, TRBD1 (5 bases). CDR3 size: 18 residues. The V gene's germline CDR1 is SGHNT and CDR2 YENEEA. V lost 5 bases, J lost 0 bases, and 22 bases lay in between. CDR3 bases: TGTGCCAGCAGCCCGACCGCGGGGGAAAGTATCCTGAACACTGAAGCTTTCTTT. It encodes CASSPTAGESILNTEAFF.

There are a few counts of this clone. V and J are TRBV30 and TRBJ1-3; the D gene is possibly TRBD1 (6 bases). The CDR3 runs to 12 residues. Germline loops: CDR1 GTSNPN, CDR2 SVGIG (reference sequence). V was trimmed by 4 bases and J by 3 bases, leaving 7 bases between them. For the CDR3, the DNA is TGTGCCTGGAAGGGGGTTGGAAACACCATATATTTT. Amino acids: CAWKGVGNTIYF.

The rearrangement joins TRBV11-1 to TRBJ2-7; tentatively, D is TRBD1 or TRBD2 (6 bases each). Germline-derived CDR1 and CDR2 are SGHAT and FQDESV (reference sequence). The V end was cut by 5 bases, the J end by 3 bases, with 20 bases between. The CDR3 totals 16 residues. The CDR3 coding sequence is TGTGCCAGCAGCCAGGGGCTAGCGACCTCGGGCTACGAGCAGTACTTC. Its protein product is CASSQGLATSGYEQYF. The full variable domain, with the rest looked up from reference TRBV11-1 and TRBJ2-7, is EAEVAQSPRYKITEKSQAVAFWCDPISGHATLYWYRQILGQGPELLVQFQDESVVDDSQLPKDRFSAERLKGVDSTLKIQPAELGDSAMYLCASSQGLATSGYEQYFGPGTRLTVT.

The gene calls are TRBV15 and TRBJ2-2; possible D gene TRBD2, 7 bases. There are 13 residues in the CDR3. Trimming took 8 bases from V and 4 from J, leaving 11 bases between them. The germline V gene encodes CDR1 LNHNV and CDR2 YYDKDF (reference sequence). The CDR3 sequence is CATARGGTGELFF. The CDR3 DNA follows: TGTGCCACCGCTAGGGGGGGCACCGGGGAGCTGTTTTTT.

The rearrangement links TRBV5-1 to TRBJ2-5, with D tentatively TRBD1 (5 bases). Germline loops: CDR1 SGHRS, CDR2 YFSETQ. V was trimmed by 0 bases and J by 3 bases, leaving 6 bases between them. This CDR3 has 13 amino acids. The DNA for the CDR3 is TGCGCCAGCAGCTTGGCAGGGAAAGAGACCCAGTACTTC. Residues: CASSLAGKETQYF.

The chain is built from TRBV19 and TRBJ1-1; possible D gene TRBD1, 5 bases. CDR1 and CDR2 from the germline V gene are LNHDA and SQIVND (reference sequence). Between the trimmed V and J ends, which lost 6 bases and 5 bases, there was a span of 16 bases. CDR3 length: 14 amino acids. The CDR3 bases are TGTGCCAGTAGAATCCAGGGAGTACGTACTGAAGCTTTCTTT. Translating it yields CASRIQGVRTEAFF.

The chain couples TRBV30 to TRBJ2-7, with 7 bases aligning to TRBD1. The CDR3 has 12 amino acids. CDR1 and CDR2 from the germline V gene are GTSNPN and SVGIG (reference sequence). V gave up 2 bases and J gave up 5 bases; unmatched junction bases: 3. The CDR3 DNA is TGTGCCTGGAGTACAGGGGTTCACGAGCAGTACTTC. It codes for CAWSTGVHEQYF. Using reference TRBV30 and TRBJ2-7 for the parts outside the CDR3, the full variable domain is SQTIHQWPATLVQPVGSPLSLECTVEGTSNPNLYWYRQAAGRGLQLLFYSVGIGQISSEVPQNLSASRPQDRQFILSSKKLLLSDSGFYLCAWSTGVHEQYFGPGTRLTVT.

The V and J genes are TRBV23-1 and TRBJ2-4; 12 positions agree with TRBD2. TRBV23-1 is known as an ORF, though its function is uncertain. The ends lost 0 bases at V and 0 bases at J; junction bases unmatched: 12. This CDR3 is 21 amino acids long. CDR3 protein: CASSQSATSGGSQLAKNIQYF. The CDR3 DNA is TGCGCCAGCAGTCAATCTGCCACTAGCGGGGGGAGCCAACTAGCCAAAAACATTCAGTACTTC.

This chain uses TRBV14 with TRBJ1-2; D is unresolved. Germline V gene lookup returns CDR1 SGHDN and CDR2 FVKESK. This CDR3 comprises 12 residues. V lost 2 bases and J 7 bases, leaving 8 bases between the germline ends. Here the CDR3 DNA reads TGTGCCAGCAGCCAAACGCGGACTGGCTACACCTTC. Its protein product is CASSQTRTGYTF. Variable domain in full (rest from reference TRBV14 and TRBJ1-2): EAGVTQFPSHSVIEKGQTVTLRCDPISGHDNLYWYRRVMGKEIKFLLHFVKESKQDESGMPNNRFLAERTGGTYSTLKVQPAELEDSGVYFCASSQTRTGYTFGSGTRLTVV.

The gene calls are TRBV27 and TRBJ1-2, with D possibly matching TRBD1 (5 bases). The CDR3 is made up of 16 amino acids. CDR1 MNHEY and CDR2 SMNVEV come from the germline V gene (reference sequence). V was clipped by 0 bases and J by 8 bases, with 19 bases between them. CDR3: CASSLSGPFGAAGYTF. In DNA form, the CDR3 reads TGTGCCAGCAGTTTATCGGGGCCCTTCGGGGCTGCCGGCTACACCTTC.

The chain uses TRBV5-4 and TRBJ2-3; 7 bases agree with TRBD1. Germline V gene lookup returns CDR1 SGHNT and CDR2 YYREEE (reference sequence). The CDR3 contains 13 residues. V lost 2 bases to trimming and J lost 3 bases; unmatched junction nucleotides: 0. The CDR3 nucleotides are TGTGCCAGCAGCTTCAGGGGGACAGATACGCAGTATTTT. Translating it yields CASSFRGTDTQYF.

CDR3 loop: CASSIRWEAFFEQYF. Here the CDR3 DNA reads TGTGCCAGTAGTATTAGGTGGGAGGCGTTTTTCGAGCAGTACTTC. The chain uses TRBV19 and TRBJ2-7; D is possibly TRBD2 (6 bases). The CDR3 has 15 amino acids. Between the trimmed V and J ends, which lost 3 bases and 6 bases, there was a span of 18 bases. Germline assignment: CDR1 LNHDA and CDR2 SQIVND (reference sequence).

A few counts support this clone. This chain joins TRBV9 and TRBJ2-1, with 13 nucleotides matching TRBD2. Germline V gene lookup returns CDR1 SGDLS and CDR2 YYNGEE. The length of the CDR3 is 16 residues. After removal of 3 bases from V and 8 bases from J, the junction contained 8 bases not matched to a gene. The CDR3 DNA is TGTGCCAGCAGCGAGAGGACTAGCGGGAGTAGGGATGAGCAGTTCTTC. Encoded protein: CASSERTSGSRDEQFF.

The J gene is TRBJ2-7, the V gene TRBV14; D not resolved. Trimming left V 5 bases short and J 1 base short, with 12 bases between. The CDR3 has 14 amino acids. The germline CDR1 and CDR2 sequences are SGHDN and FVKESK. The CDR3 sequence: CASSVQRHSYEQYF. In DNA form, the CDR3 reads TGTGCCAGCAGCGTACAGCGACATTCCTACGAGCAGTACTTC.

The V gene is TRBV15, the J gene TRBJ2-5; 7 nucleotides align to TRBD2. The J call could be wrong; TRBJ2-7 is a better fit for the DNA end. Germline loops: CDR1 LNHNV, CDR2 YYDKDF (reference sequence). The CDR3 spans 13 residues. CDR3 nucleotides: TGTGCCACCAGCAGTAGGGAGGGCTACGAGCAGTACTTC. Protein sequence: CATSSREGYEQYF.

The chain uses TRBV5-6 and TRBJ2-1; D not resolved. The V and J ends lost 2 bases and 1 base respectively, with 7 bases between them. CDR1 is SGHDT and CDR2 is YYEEEE in the germline V gene. The CDR3 totals 14 residues. CDR3 nucleotide sequence: TGTGCCAGCAGCTTAAGGGCATCCTACAATGAGCAGTTCTTC. It translates to CASSLRASYNEQFF. Together with reference TRBV5-6 and TRBJ2-1, the CDR3 gives the full variable domain: DAGVTQSPTHLIKTRGQQVTLRCSPKSGHDTVSWYQQALGQGPQFIFQYYEEEERQRGNFPDRFSGHQFPNYSSELNVNALLLGDSALYLCASSLRASYNEQFFGPGTRLTVL.

The chain links TRBV10-3 to TRBJ2-6; D gene ambiguous. Germline V lookup: CDR1 ENHRY, CDR2 SYGVKD. Trimming took off 7 bases at V and 0 bases at J, with 4 bases between the two ends. The CDR3 loop spans 13 amino acids. CDR3 in DNA: TGTGCCATCAAGGGCTCTGGGGCCAACGTCCTGACTTTC. This sequence encodes CAIKGSGANVLTF.

V usage is TRBV2 and J usage is TRBJ2-5; D remains unclear. Germline V lookup: CDR1 SNHLY, CDR2 FYNNEI. V lost 5 bases and J 3 bases, leaving 4 bases between the germline ends. The CDR3 contains 11 residues. The CDR3 region has the DNA TGTGCCAGCAGTAGAGAAGAGACCCAGTACTTC. Residues: CASSREETQYF.

The J gene is TRBJ1-2, the V gene TRBV7-9; D unresolved. Germline V gene lookup returns CDR1 SEHNR and CDR2 FQNEAQ (reference sequence). With 3 bases removed from V and 7 bases from J, the gap between germline ends came to 9 bases. The CDR3 is 12 amino acids. Here the CDR3 reads CASSFLATGYTF. CDR3 nucleotides: TGTGCCAGCAGCTTCTTGGCTACTGGCTACACCTTC.